This TCR beta chain was sequenced during a study of spatial heterogeneity in lung cancer. Study-level information: Detection consistently yielded more beta chains than alpha chains. For the average unique TCR and UMI combination, more than 9.5 occurrences appeared in raw reads.

The ends were cut back, 3 bases at V and 4 bases at J, with 7 bases in the middle. The CDR3 totals 13 residues. TCR cDNA molecules each had a unique molecular identifier. TCRdb fed the 5' RACE reads into MiXCR, producing one record per CDR3 protein. The table includes a few thousand distinct CDR3 sequences, about 21% detected once. The time point denotes: sample taken at primary tumor resection. TCRs were sequenced from unsorted whole RNA of tumor, nontumor lung or PBMC. The cohort: around 77 early-stage, untreated non-small cell lung cancer patients. This clonotype showed up just a few times. The chain is built from TRBV12-3 or TRBV12-4 and TRBJ1-5; D ambiguous. This receptor was taken from a female donor with early-stage non-small cell lung cancer. The specimen was normal lung tissue next to the tumor, collected at surgery. Written as DNA, the CDR3 is TGTGCCAGCAGTTTGGGCTTAAATCAGCCCCAGCATTTT. Protein product: CASSLGLNQPQHF.